This T cell receptor beta chain was identified during a study of blood T cell repertoires in COVID-19. The data were produced by immunoSEQ multiplex PCR, yet TCRdb's version contains in-frame clones alone and is incomplete. The sample yields about 290,000 clones, around 81% seen once. Germline CDR1 reads MNHEY; CDR2 reads SMNVEV (reference sequence). The CDR3 totals 13 residues. Trimming stripped 4 bases from V and 6 bases from J, with 10 bases between. V usage is TRBV27 and J usage is TRBJ1-5, with D possibly being TRBD1 (6 bases). The sample consisted of peripheral blood. The receptor was isolated from a woman between 50 and 59 years old with active or convalescent COVID-19. Written as DNA, the CDR3 is TGTGCCAGCAGTTCCGCACAGGGTCAGCCCCAGCATTTT. Its protein product is CASSSAQGQPQHF.